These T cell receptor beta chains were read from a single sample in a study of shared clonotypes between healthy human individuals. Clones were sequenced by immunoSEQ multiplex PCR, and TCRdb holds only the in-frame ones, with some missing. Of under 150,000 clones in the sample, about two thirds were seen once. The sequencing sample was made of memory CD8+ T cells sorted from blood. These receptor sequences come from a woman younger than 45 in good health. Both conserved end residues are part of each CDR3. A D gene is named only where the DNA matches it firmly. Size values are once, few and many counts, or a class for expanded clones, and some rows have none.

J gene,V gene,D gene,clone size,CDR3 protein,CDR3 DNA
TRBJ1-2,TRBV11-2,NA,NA,CASSQGADYGYTF,TGTGCCAGCAGCCAAGGCGCGGACTATGGCTACACCTTC
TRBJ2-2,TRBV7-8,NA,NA,CASRLRLADRTPNTGELFF,TGTGCCAGCAGACTTCGGTTGGCTGATCGGACACCGAACACCGGGGAGCTGTTTTTT
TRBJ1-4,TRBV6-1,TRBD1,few,CASSEWTGFGEKLFF,TGTGCCAGCAGCGAGTGGACAGGGTTCGGTGAAAAACTGTTTTTT
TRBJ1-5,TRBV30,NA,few,CAWSDGSGQPQHF,TGTGCCTGGAGTGATGGGTCGGGTCAGCCCCAGCATTTT
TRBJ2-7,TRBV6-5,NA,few,CASSTGIEQYF,TGTGCCAGCAGTACAGGGATCGAGCAGTACTTC
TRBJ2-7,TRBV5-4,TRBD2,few,CASSSRDSGSYEQYF,TGTGCCAGCAGCTCCAGAGATAGCGGGAGCTACGAGCAGTACTTC
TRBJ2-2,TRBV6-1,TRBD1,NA,CASSAQGDTGELFF,TGTGCCAGCAGTGCGCAGGGGGACACCGGGGAGCTGTTTTTT
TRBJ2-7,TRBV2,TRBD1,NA,CASSEEGQGMGEQYF,TGTGCCAGCAGTGAAGAGGGACAGGGGATGGGCGAGCAGTACTTC
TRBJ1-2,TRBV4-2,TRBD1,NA,CASSPGQVLYGYTF,TGTGCCAGCAGCCCGGGACAGGTGCTCTATGGCTACACCTTC
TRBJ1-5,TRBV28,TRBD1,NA,CASSAPWTGGDQPQHF,TGTGCCAGCAGTGCCCCTTGGACAGGGGGTGATCAGCCCCAGCATTTT
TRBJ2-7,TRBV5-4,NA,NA,CASSLFSAGRYEQYF,TGTGCCAGCAGCTTGTTTTCGGCGGGACGGTACGAGCAGTACTTC
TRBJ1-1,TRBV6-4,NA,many,CASSEGEEGNTEAFF,TGTGCCAGCAGTGAGGGAGAGGAGGGGAACACTGAAGCTTTCTTT
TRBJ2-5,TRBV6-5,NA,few,CASSYGDVEETQYF,TGTGCCAGCAGTTACGGGGACGTAGAAGAGACCCAGTACTTC
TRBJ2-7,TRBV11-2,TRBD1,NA,CASSRKPGQGYEQYF,TGTGCCAGCAGCCGCAAACCGGGACAGGGCTACGAGCAGTACTTC
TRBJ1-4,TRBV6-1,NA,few,CASSPGPATNEKLFF,TGTGCCAGCAGTCCGGGGCCCGCAACGAACGAAAAACTGTTTTTT
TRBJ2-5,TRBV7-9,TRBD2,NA,CASSLGSGGETQYF,TGTGCCAGCAGCTTGGGTAGCGGGGGGGAGACCCAGTACTTC
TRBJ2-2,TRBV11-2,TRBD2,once,CASSFAASGSGGELFF,TGTGCCAGCAGCTTCGCTGCTAGCGGGAGCGGCGGGGAGCTGTTTTTT
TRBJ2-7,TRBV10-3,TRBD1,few,CAISEPPTGGPYEQYF,TGTGCCATCAGTGAGCCCCCGACAGGGGGACCCTACGAGCAGTACTTC
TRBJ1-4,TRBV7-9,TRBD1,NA,CASSLSGTGVTTNEKLFF,TGTGCCAGCAGCCTTTCCGGGACAGGAGTTACAACTAATGAAAAACTGTTTTTT
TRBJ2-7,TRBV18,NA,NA,CASSPYLDRGGDEQYF,TGTGCCAGCTCACCCTACCTTGACAGGGGAGGGGACGAGCAGTACTTC
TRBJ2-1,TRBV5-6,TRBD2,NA,CASTPTSGPYNEQFF,TGTGCCAGCACCCCAACTAGCGGACCTTACAATGAGCAGTTCTTC
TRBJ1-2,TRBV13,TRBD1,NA,CASSPDRDYGYTF,TGTGCCAGCAGCCCCGACAGGGACTATGGCTACACCTTC
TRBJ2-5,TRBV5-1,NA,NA,CASSGRPRDNQETQYF,TGCGCCAGCAGCGGACGTCCCCGGGACAATCAAGAGACCCAGTACTTC
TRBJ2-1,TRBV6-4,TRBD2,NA,CASSDSASGGYNEQFF,TGTGCCAGCAGTGACTCCGCTAGCGGAGGGTACAATGAGCAGTTCTTC
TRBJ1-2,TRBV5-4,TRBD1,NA,CASSSTDRAVCGYTF,TGTGCCAGCAGCTCAACCGACAGGGCGGTGTGCGGCTACACCTTC
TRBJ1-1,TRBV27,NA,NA,CASSFGGGLNTEAFF,TGTGCCAGCAGTTTTGGGGGAGGGCTGAACACTGAAGCTTTCTTT
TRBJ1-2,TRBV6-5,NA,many,CASSYVGNYGYTF,TGTGCCAGCAGTTATGTTGGGAACTATGGCTACACCTTC
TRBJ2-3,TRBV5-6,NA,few,CASRAGLGGDTQYF,TGTGCCAGCAGAGCAGGGCTAGGGGGAGATACGCAGTATTTT
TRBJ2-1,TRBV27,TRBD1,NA,CASSLYRGSYNEQFF,TGTGCCAGCAGTTTATACAGGGGCTCCTACAATGAGCAGTTCTTC
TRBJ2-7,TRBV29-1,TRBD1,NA,CSVWISGTGDYEQYF,TGCAGCGTTTGGATAAGTGGGACAGGAGACTACGAGCAGTACTTC
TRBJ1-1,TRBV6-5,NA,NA,CASSTGNTEAFF,TGTGCCAGCAGTACAGGGAACACTGAAGCTTTCTTT
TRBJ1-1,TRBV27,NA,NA,CASSLRQGITEAFF,TGTGCCAGCAGTTTACGGCAGGGGATCACTGAAGCTTTCTTT
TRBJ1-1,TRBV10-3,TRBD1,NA,CAISRQGGITEAFF,TGTGCCATCAGTAGACAGGGGGGGATCACTGAAGCTTTCTTT
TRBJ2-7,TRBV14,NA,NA,CASSLYGYEQYF,TGTGCCAGCAGCCTATACGGCTACGAGCAGTACTTC
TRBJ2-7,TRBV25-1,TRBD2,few,CASSGGWGKREVIYEQYF,TGTGCCAGCAGTGGAGGATGGGGGAAGCGGGAGGTCATCTACGAGCAGTACTTC
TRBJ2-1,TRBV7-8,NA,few,CASSLDPDWAANEQFF,TGTGCCAGCAGCTTAGACCCGGACTGGGCGGCGAATGAGCAGTTCTTC
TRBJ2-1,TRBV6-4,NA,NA,CASSENERAEQFF,TGTGCCAGCAGTGAAAACGAACGGGCTGAGCAGTTCTTC